This TCR beta chain is from a study of cytomegalovirus exposure and HLA in healthy donors. Primers: 60 Vbeta forward and 13 Jbeta reverse. Libraries were prepared by immunoSEQ multiplex PCR; TCRdb keeps only in-frame clonotypes and omits some of them. This table holds tens of thousands of clones, around 77% found once. This clone was seen just once. This TCR was sampled from a male donor in good health and CMV-seropositive. The sample taken for sequencing was PBMCs.

The CDR3 sequence: CASSTRGLWTEAFF. The DNA for the CDR3 is TGTGCCAGCAGTACCAGGGGGCTTTGGACTGAAGCTTTCTTT. The chain is built from TRBV28 and TRBJ1-1; TRBD1 matches at 8 bases. Germline V lookup: CDR1 MDHEN, CDR2 SYDVKM. Trimming at V came to 5 bases and at J to 5 bases, leaving 7 bases not matched to a gene. This CDR3 is built from 14 residues.